Each of the 8 T cell receptor beta chains below was sequenced from the same sample in a study of cytomegalovirus exposure and HLA in healthy donors. A multiplex PCR was run with 60 Vbeta primers and 13 Jbeta primers. Measured with immunoSEQ multiplex PCR; TCRdb has only the in-frame clones, and not every one. The sample records about 160,000 clones, approximately 75% being singletons. Sequencing was performed on PBMCs. The receptor source for this set is a man aged 45 to 65 in good health and CMV-seropositive.

As for this clone: Other DNA variants within this sample encode the same CDR3. The CDR3 protein is CASVGQGSYEQYF. In DNA form, the CDR3 reads TGCGCCAGCGTGGGACAGGGTTCCTACGAGCAGTACTTC. The gene calls are TRBV5-1 and TRBJ2-7; TRBD1 aligns across 9 bases. This CDR3 has 13 residues. Trimming took 7 bases from V and 1 from J; bases not matched to a gene: 3. Germline CDR1 reads SGHRS; CDR2 reads YFSETQ.

The J gene is TRBJ2-7, the V gene TRBV6-1; 9 positions agree with TRBD1. The CDR3 runs to 15 residues. Germline-derived CDR1 and CDR2 are MNHNS and SASEGT. The V segment lost 7 bases and the J segment 4 bases; nucleotides outside the gene matches: 11. CDR3 loop: CASTQPGQGVYEQYF. The CDR3 region has the DNA TGTGCCAGCACCCAACCGGGACAGGGAGTTTACGAGCAGTACTTC.

This clone was observed a handful of times. The chain links TRBV18 to TRBJ1-2; 7 bases match TRBD1. Germline CDR1 reads KGHSH; CDR2 reads LQKENI. The CDR3 runs to 13 residues. Unmatched junction bases numbered 8, after V lost 6 bases and J lost 7 bases. CDR3 sequence (DNA): TGTGCCAGCTCGCCAGGGACAGCGGGTGGCTACACCTTC. Translation gives CASSPGTAGGYTF.

The chain joins TRBV4-3 to TRBJ2-1; D gene ambiguous. This CDR3 has 13 amino acids. Looked up from germline, CDR1 is LGHNA and CDR2 is YSLEER. The V end was cut by 2 bases, the J end by 6 bases, with 8 bases between. CDR3 residues: CASSQLVPNEQFF. Written as DNA, the CDR3 is TGCGCCAGCAGCCAACTAGTGCCCAATGAGCAGTTCTTC.

In the case of this clone: This CDR3 is also generated by other DNA sequences in the sample. This chain links TRBV7-6 with TRBJ2-7, with 10 bases fitting TRBD2. Germline assignment: CDR1 SGHVS and CDR2 FNYEAQ. Losses at the gene ends were 0 bases for V and 2 bases for J; bases not matched to a gene: 4. CDR3 length equals 16 residues. Written as DNA, the CDR3 is TGTGCCAGCAGCTTAGCGTCAAGCGGGGGGGCCTACGAGCAGTACTTC. It codes for CASSLASSGGAYEQYF. The full variable domain, rest sourced from reference TRBV7-6 and TRBJ2-7, is GAGVSQSPRYKVTKRGQDVALRCDPISGHVSLYWYRQALGQGPEFLTYFNYEAQQDKSGLPNDRFSAERPEGSISTLTIQRTEQRDSAMYRCASSLASSGGAYEQYFGPGTRLTVT.

This chain uses TRBV6-1 with TRBJ1-5; 7 bases match TRBD1. V dropped 4 bases and J dropped 2; count of bases not matched to a gene: 5. Germline V gene lookup returns CDR1 MNHNS and CDR2 SASEGT. The CDR3 spans 15 residues. The CDR3 DNA follows: TGTGCCAGCAGTGCTTACAGGGGTGGCAATCAGCCCCAGCATTTT. Translating it yields CASSAYRGGNQPQHF.

The chain is built from TRBV27 and TRBJ2-1; a weak D match, TRBD1 (5 bases). CDR3 size: 16 residues. The V end was cut by 5 bases, the J end by 0 bases, with 14 bases between. Germline V gene data show CDR1 as MNHEY and CDR2 as SMNVEV (reference sequence). The CDR3 spells CASSHPDKSSYNEQFF. In DNA form, the CDR3 reads TGTGCCAGCAGTCACCCGGACAAGAGCTCCTACAATGAGCAGTTCTTC.

The chain recombines TRBV5-6 with TRBJ1-6; 8 bases agree with TRBD1. This CDR3 has 14 amino acids. V lost 3 bases to trimming and J lost 6 bases; unmatched junction nucleotides: 2. Germline lookup yields CDR1 SGHDT and CDR2 YYEEEE. The DNA for the CDR3 is TGTGCCAGCAGCTCACAGGGGGTTAATTCACCCCTCCACTTT. This encodes CASSSQGVNSPLHF.